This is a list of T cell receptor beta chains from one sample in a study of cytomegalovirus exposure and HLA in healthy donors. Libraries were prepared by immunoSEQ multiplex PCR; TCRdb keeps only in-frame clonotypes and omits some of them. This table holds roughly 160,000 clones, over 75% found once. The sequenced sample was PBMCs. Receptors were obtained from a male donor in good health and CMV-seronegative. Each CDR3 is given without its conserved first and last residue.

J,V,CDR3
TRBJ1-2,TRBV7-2,ASSPPGNYGYT
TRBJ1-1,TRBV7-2,ASSLGQGNTEAF
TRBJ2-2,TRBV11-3,ASSRTGGTGELF
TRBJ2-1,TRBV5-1,ASSLGGSGGASEQF
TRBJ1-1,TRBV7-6,ASSPGGGSTEAF
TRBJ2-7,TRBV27,ATGGEFGDEQY
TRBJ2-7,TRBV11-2,ASSFLGQGESEQY
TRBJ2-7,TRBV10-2,ASRNIYEQY
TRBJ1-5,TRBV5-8,ASGPRGRQPQH
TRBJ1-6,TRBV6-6,ASGQGANSPLH
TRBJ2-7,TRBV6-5,ASSTSGTGSYEQY
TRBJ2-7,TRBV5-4,ASSLDLAGAAYEQY
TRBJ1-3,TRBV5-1,ASRSQGGRDNTIY
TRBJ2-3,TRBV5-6,ASSLIAGGTDTQY
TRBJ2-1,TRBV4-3,ASSYSGGAVNEQF
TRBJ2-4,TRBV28,ATSQFLAKNIQY
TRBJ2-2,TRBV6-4,ASSRTSGVAGELF
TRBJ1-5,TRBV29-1,SVGAPNQPQH
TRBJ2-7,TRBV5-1,ASSLEGTGTYEQY
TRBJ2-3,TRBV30,ACPKRESTDTQY
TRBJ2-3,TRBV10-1,ASSDRTGGPDTQY
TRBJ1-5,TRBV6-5,ASSPQNSNQPQH
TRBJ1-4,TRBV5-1,ASSLNGQSVNEKLF
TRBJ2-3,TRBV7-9,ASLRGKGSDTQY
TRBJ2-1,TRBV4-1,ASSQGWGRLVGNEQF
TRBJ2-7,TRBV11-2,ASSSGTYEQY
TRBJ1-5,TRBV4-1,ASSQDGAGYNQPQH
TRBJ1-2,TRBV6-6,GITGILGYGYT
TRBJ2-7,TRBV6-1,ASSEGGQVEQY
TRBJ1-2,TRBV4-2,ASSHGDSRSGYT
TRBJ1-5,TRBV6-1,ASSESEGSGNQPQH
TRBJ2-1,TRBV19,ASSTGQGSEQF
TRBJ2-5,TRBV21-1,ASRGRGRLASRETQY
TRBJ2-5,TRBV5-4,ASSSRRGETQY
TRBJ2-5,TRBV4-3,ASSSGQDKGRGQY
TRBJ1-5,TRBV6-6,ASSYTGASNQPQH
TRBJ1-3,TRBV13,ASRRTTGQRGNTIY
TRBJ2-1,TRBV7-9,ASSLRASYNEQF
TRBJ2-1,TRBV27,ASSGGLVPYNEQF
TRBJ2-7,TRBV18,ASSLGQIYEQY
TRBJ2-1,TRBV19,ASSRATRNNDNEQF
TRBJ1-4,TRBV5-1,ASSMGQGKEKLF
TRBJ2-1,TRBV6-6,ASRDRTSYNEQF
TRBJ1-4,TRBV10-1,ASSDNSNPGKLF
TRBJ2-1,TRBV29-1,SADEAGSGNEQF
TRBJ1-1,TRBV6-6,ASSYFLSGENTEAF